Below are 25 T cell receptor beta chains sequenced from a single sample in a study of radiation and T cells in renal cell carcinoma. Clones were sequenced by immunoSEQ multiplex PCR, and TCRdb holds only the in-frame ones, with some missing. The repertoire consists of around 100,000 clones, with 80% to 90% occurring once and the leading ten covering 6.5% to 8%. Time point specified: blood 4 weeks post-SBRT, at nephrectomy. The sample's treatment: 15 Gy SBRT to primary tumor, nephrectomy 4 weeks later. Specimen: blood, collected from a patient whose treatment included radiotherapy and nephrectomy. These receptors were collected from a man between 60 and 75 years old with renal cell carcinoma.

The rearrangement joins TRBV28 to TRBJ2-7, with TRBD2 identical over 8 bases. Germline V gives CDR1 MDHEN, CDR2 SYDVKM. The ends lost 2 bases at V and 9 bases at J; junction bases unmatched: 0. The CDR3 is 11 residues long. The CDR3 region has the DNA TGTGCCAGCAGTTTAGCGGGAGGGCAGTACTTC. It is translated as CASSLAGGQYF.

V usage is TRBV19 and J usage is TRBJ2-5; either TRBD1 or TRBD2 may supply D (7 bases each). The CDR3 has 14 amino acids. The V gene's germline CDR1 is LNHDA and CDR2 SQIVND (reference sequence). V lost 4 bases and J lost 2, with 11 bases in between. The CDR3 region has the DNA TGTGCCAGTAGTAACCAGGGGGGGCAAGAGACCCAGTACTTC. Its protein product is CASSNQGGQETQYF.

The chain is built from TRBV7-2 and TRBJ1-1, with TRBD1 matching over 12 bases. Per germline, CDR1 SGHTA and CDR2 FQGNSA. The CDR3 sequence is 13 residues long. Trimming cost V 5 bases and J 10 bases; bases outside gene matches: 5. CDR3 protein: CASSAGTGGRAFF. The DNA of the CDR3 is TGTGCCAGCAGCGCCGGGACAGGGGGCAGAGCTTTCTTT.

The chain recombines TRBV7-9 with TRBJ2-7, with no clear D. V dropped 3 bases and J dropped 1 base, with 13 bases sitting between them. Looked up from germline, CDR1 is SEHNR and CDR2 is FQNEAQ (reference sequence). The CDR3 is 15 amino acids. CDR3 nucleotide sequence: TGTGCCAGCAGCTTCGTCTCCGGCAGATCCTACGAGCAGTACTTC. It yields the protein CASSFVSGRSYEQYF. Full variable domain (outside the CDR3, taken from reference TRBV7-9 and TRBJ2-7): DTGVSQNPRHKITKRGQNVTFRCDPISEHNRLYWYRQTLGQGPEFLTYFQNEAQLEKSRLLSDRFSAERPKGSFSTLEIQRTEQGDSAMYLCASSFVSGRSYEQYFGPGTRLTVT.

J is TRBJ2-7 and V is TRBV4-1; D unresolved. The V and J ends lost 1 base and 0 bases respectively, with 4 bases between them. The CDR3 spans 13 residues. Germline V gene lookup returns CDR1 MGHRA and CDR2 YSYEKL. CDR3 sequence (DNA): TGCGCCAGCAGCCAAGTCGGCTCCTACGAGCAGTACTTC. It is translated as CASSQVGSYEQYF.

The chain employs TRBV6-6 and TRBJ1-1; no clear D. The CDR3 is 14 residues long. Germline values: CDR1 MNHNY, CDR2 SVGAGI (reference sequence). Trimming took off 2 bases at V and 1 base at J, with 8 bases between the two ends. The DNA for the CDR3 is TGTGCCAGCAGTTACGAGGCAGGGAACACTGAAGCTTTCTTT. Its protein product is CASSYEAGNTEAFF.

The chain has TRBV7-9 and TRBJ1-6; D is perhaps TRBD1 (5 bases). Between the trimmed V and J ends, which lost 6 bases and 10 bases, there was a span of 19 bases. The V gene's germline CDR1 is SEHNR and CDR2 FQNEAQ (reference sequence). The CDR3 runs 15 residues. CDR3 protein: CASRTAGPRNSPLHF. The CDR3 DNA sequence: TGTGCCAGCAGGACCGCGGGGCCCCGGAACTCACCCCTCCACTTT.

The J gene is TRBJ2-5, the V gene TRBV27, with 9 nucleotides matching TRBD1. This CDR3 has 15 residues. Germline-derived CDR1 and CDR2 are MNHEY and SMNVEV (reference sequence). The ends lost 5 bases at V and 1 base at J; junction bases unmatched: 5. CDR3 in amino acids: CASSPNRGPQETQYF. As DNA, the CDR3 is TGTGCCAGCAGTCCAAACAGGGGGCCCCAAGAGACCCAGTACTTC.

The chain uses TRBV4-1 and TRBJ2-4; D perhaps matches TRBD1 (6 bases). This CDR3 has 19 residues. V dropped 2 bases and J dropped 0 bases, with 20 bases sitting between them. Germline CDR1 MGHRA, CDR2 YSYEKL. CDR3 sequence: CASSQRQERGELAKNIQYF. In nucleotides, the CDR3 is TGCGCCAGCAGCCAACGACAGGAAAGGGGTGAACTAGCCAAAAACATTCAGTACTTC.

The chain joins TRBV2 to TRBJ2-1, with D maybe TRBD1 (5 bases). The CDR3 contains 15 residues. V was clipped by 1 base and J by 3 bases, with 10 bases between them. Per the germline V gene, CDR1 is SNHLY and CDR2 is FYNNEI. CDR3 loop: CASSEGQPLYNEQFF. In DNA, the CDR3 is TGTGCCAGCAGTGAAGGACAGCCCCTCTACAATGAGCAGTTCTTC.

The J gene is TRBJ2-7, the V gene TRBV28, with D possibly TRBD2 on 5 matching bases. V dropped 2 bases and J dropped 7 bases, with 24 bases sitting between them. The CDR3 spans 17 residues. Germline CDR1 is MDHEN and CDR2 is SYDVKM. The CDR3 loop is CASSLKRSPREYREQYF. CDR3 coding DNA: TGTGCCAGCAGTTTAAAGAGGTCCCCTAGGGAGTACCGAGAGCAGTACTTC.

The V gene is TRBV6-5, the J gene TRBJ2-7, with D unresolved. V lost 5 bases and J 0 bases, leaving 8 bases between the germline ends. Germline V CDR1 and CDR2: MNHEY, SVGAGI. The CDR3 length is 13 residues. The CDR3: CASSRTFSYEQYF. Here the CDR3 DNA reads TGTGCCAGCAGTAGGACCTTCTCCTACGAGCAGTACTTC.

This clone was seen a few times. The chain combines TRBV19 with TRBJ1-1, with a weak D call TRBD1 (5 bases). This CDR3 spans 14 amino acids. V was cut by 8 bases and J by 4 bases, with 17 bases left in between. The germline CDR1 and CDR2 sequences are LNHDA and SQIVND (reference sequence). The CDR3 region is CASCSRGKITEAFF. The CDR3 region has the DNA TGTGCCAGTTGTTCACGGGGGAAGATCACTGAAGCTTTCTTT. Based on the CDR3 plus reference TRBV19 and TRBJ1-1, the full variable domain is DGGITQSPKYLFRKEGQNVTLSCEQNLNHDAMYWYRQDPGQGLRLIYYSQIVNDFQKGDIAEGYSVSREKKESFPLTVTSAQKNPTAFYLCASCSRGKITEAFFGQGTRLTVV.

CDR3 DNA sequence: TGTGCCAGCAGCGCCACAGGACTATACAATGAGCAGTTCTTC. Translated: CASSATGLYNEQFF. The chain employs TRBV7-3 and TRBJ2-1, with D maybe TRBD2 (6 bases). The germline V and J ends were trimmed by 5 bases and 4 bases, with 12 bases remaining between them. The CDR3 is 14 amino acids. Germline lookup yields CDR1 SGHTA and CDR2 FQGTGA. Full variable domain (outside the CDR3, taken from reference TRBV7-3 and TRBJ2-1): GAGVSQTPSNKVTEKGKYVELRCDPISGHTALYWYRQSLGQGPEFLIYFQGTGAADDSGLPNDRFFAVRPEGSVSTLKIQRTERGDSAVYLCASSATGLYNEQFFGPGTRLTVL.

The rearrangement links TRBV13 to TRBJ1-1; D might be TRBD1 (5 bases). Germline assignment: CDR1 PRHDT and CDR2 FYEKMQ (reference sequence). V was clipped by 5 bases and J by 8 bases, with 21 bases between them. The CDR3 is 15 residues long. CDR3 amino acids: CASSPWGGEKNEAFF. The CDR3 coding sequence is TGTGCCAGCAGCCCCTGGGGGGGGGAAAAAAACGAAGCTTTCTTT.

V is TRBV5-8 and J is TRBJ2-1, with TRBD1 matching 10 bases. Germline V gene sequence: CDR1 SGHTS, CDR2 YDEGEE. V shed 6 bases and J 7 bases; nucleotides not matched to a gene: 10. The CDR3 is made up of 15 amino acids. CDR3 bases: TGTGCCAGCACCATCGGACAGGGGGTTTGGAATGAGCAGTTCTTC. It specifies CASTIGQGVWNEQFF.

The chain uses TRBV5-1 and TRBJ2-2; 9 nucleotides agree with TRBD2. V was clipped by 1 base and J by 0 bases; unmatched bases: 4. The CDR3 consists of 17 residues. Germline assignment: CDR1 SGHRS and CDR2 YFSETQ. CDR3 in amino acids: CASSLSGRPTNTGELFF. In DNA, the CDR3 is TGCGCCAGCAGCTTGAGCGGGAGGCCCACGAACACCGGGGAGCTGTTTTTT.

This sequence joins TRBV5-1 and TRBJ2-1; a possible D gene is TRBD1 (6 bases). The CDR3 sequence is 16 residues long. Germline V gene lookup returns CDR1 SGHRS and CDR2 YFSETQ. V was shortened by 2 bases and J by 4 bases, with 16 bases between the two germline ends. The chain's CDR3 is CASSLQGRGAYNEQFF. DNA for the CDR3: TGCGCCAGCAGCTTACAGGGAAGGGGAGCATACAATGAGCAGTTCTTC.

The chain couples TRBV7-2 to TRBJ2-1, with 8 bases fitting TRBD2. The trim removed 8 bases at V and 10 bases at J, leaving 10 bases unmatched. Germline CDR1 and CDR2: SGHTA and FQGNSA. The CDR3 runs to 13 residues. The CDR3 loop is CASVAGWLGEQFF. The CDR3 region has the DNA TGTGCCAGCGTAGCGGGGTGGCTCGGGGAGCAGTTCTTC.

CDR3 DNA sequence: TGCGCCAGCAGCCAAGATAAGGCTGGAAACACCATATATTTT. Its translation: CASSQDKAGNTIYF. The chain is built from TRBV4-1 and TRBJ1-3; D is undetermined. Between the trimmed V and J ends, which lost 0 bases and 2 bases, there was a span of 5 bases. CDR1 and CDR2 (germline): MGHRA, YSYEKL. This CDR3 has 14 amino acids.

The CDR3, as DNA: TGCGCCAGCAGCTTGGCGGGGTCCCAAGAGACCCAGTACTTC. Protein: CASSLAGSQETQYF. The gene calls are TRBV5-1 and TRBJ2-5; D may be TRBD2 (5 bases). Germline V gene data show CDR1 as SGHRS and CDR2 as YFSETQ. Deletions cut 0 bases from V and 1 base from J, with 7 bases between. CDR3 size: 14 residues.

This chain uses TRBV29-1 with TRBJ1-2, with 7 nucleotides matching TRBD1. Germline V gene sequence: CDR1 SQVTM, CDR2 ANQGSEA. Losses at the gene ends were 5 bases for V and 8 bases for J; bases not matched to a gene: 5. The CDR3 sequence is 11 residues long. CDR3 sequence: CSVQQGSGYTF. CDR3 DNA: TGCAGCGTTCAACAGGGGAGCGGCTACACCTTC.

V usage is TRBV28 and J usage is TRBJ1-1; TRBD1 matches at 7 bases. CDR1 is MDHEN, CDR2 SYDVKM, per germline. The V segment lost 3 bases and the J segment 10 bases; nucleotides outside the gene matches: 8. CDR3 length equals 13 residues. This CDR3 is CASSFITGDSAFF. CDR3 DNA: TGTGCCAGCAGTTTCATTACAGGGGATTCAGCTTTCTTT.

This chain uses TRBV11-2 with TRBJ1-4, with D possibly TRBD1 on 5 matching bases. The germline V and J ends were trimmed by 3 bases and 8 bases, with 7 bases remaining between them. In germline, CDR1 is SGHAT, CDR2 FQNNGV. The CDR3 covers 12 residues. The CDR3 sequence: CASSFRGEKLFF. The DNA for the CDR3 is TGTGCCAGCAGCTTTCGGGGGGAAAAACTGTTTTTT.

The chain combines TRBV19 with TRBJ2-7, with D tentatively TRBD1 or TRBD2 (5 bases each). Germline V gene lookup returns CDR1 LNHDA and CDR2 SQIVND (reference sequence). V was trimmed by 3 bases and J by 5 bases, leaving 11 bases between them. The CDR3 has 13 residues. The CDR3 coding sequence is TGTGCCAGTAGTATCGACGGGGCAAACGAGCAGTACTTC. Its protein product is CASSIDGANEQYF.